These T cell receptor beta chains were read from a single sample in a study of cytomegalovirus exposure and HLA in healthy donors. Sequencing used immunoSEQ multiplex PCR; TCRdb keeps in-frame clones, though not all of them. This sample carries some 170,000 clones, approximately 96% of them seen once, and the ten largest clones take about 0.89%. Input material: PBMCs. The receptors here all came from a woman aged 18-29 years in good health and CMV-seronegative. CDR3s include the opening cysteine and the closing phenylalanine or tryptophan. The order of the fields is V gene, D gene, clone size, J gene, CDR3 DNA, CDR3 protein. D genes are given only for firm matches. Some rows have no size entry. The others give once, few or many, or a class for an expanded clone.

>TRBV19|NA|NA|TRBJ1-2
TGTGCCAGTAGTGATGGCCCCAGCTATGGCTACACCTTC
CASSDGPSYGYTF
>TRBV10-3|NA|NA|TRBJ1-2
TGTGCCATCAGTGAGTCAGGAACGGCAGATAAGCGCTATGGCTACACCTTC
CAISESGTADKRYGYTF
>TRBV9|TRBD1|NA|TRBJ1-3
TGTGCCAGCAGCGAGACCGGGACAGGGGGCATCCCTGGAAACACCATATATTTT
CASSETGTGGIPGNTIYF
>TRBV7-2|NA|once|TRBJ1-2
TGTGCCAGCAGCAGCTACTTAGGGGATGGCTACACCTTC
CASSSYLGDGYTF
>TRBV27|NA|once|TRBJ2-1
TGTGCCAGCACCCCACTAGGGAGCTCCTACAATGAGCAGTTCTTC
CASTPLGSSYNEQFF
>TRBV9|TRBD2|NA|TRBJ2-7
TGTGCCAGCAGCCCAGGACTAGGAGCCTACGAGCAGTACTTC
CASSPGLGAYEQYF
>TRBV4-1|TRBD2|NA|TRBJ2-4
TGCGCCAGCAGCCAGGAGGGACTAGCGGGGGGGTCGGCCAAAAACATTCAGTACTTC
CASSQEGLAGGSAKNIQYF
>TRBV14|NA|NA|TRBJ2-2
TGTGCCAGCAGCCAATATCGGGGCACCGGGGAGCTGTTTTTT
CASSQYRGTGELFF
>TRBV7-8|TRBD1|NA|TRBJ2-7
TGTGCCAGCAGCTTAGGACCCGGGACAGGGACATTGCAGCAGTACTTC
CASSLGPGTGTLQQYF
>TRBV5-4|TRBD1|NA|TRBJ1-3
TGTGCCAGCAGCACCGACAGGGGGTTCTCTGGAAACACCATATATTTT
CASSTDRGFSGNTIYF
>TRBV7-2|NA|NA|TRBJ2-6
TGTGCCAGCAGCTACTCACCCCGGGTCGGGGCCAACGTCCTGACTTTC
CASSYSPRVGANVLTF
>TRBV6-1|NA|NA|TRBJ1-4
TGTGCCAGCAACGTCCGACTTTCAAATGAAAAACTGTTTTTT
CASNVRLSNEKLFF
>TRBV9|TRBD1|NA|TRBJ2-7
TGTGCCAGCGGACAGGGTACAGCCTGGTACGAGCAGTACTTC
CASGQGTAWYEQYF
>TRBV6-5|NA|once|TRBJ2-1
TGTGCCAGCAGTTACGGGGGACACTACAATGAGCAGTTCTTC
CASSYGGHYNEQFF
>TRBV12-5|TRBD1|NA|TRBJ2-7
TGTGCTAGTGCGGCCGGGACAGGGGGTGTTTACGAGCAGTACTTC
CASAAGTGGVYEQYF
>TRBV30|NA|NA|TRBJ1-2
TGTGCCTGGATGTTCGGGAACTATGGCTACACCTTC
CAWMFGNYGYTF
>TRBV15|TRBD1|NA|TRBJ1-4
TGTGCCACCAGCCGGGACAGGGGGCAGGAAAAACTGTTTTTT
CATSRDRGQEKLFF
>TRBV27|TRBD2|NA|TRBJ2-7
TGTGCCAGCAGTCCCATTAGCGGGGGGGCCAATTACGAGCAGTACTTC
CASSPISGGANYEQYF
>TRBV27|TRBD1|NA|TRBJ2-2
TGTGCCAGCAGGGGACAGGTCGAACACCGGGGAGCTGTTTTT
CASRGQVEHRGAVF